This entry describes one T cell receptor (beta chain). V lost 3 bases to trimming and J lost 2 bases, with 21 bases between them. The germline V gene has CDR1 SGDLS and CDR2 YYNGEE. The CDR3 length is 18 residues. This sample was included in a study of blood T cell repertoires in COVID-19. Profiled with immunoSEQ multiplex PCR; TCRdb holds only in-frame clones, not every one. The table lists 300,000 to 450,000 clones, more than 75% of them singletons. The sequenced sample consisted of peripheral blood. The V and J genes are TRBV9 and TRBJ2-1; D is possibly TRBD1 (6 bases). The TCR originated in a woman aged 60-70 years with COVID-19, enrolled during active disease. The CDR3 DNA follows: TGTGCCAGCAGCGGGGGGCCGGGACGCGGAGCGGCCTACAATGAGCAGTTCTTC. This gives the protein CASSGGPGRGAAYNEQFF.